This T cell receptor (beta chain) was documented in a study of T-cell memory formation after mild COVID-19. Whole-study context: TCR clusters mostly belonged to single donors.

This clonotype was observed at least ten times. Its antigen is not identified. It was 5'RACE with constant-segment primers that produced the TCR alpha and TCR beta cDNA libraries, which carried sample barcodes and UMIs. TCRdb fed the 5' RACE reads into MiXCR, producing one record per CDR3 protein. The table has tens of thousands of distinct CDR3 sequences, 6.6% seen once. Study results and caveats: Contracting CD8+ clones were enriched in EMRA, CD4+ mainly in CM and EM. Day 15 to 85 contracting clones showed balanced CD4/CD8; day 15 to 37 expanders favored CD4+.

The sample was PBMCs or a T cell subset sorted from them (not recorded which). The receptor's source is an adult who had mild COVID-19 (a few samples of this study predate the infection). Cell type and time point are not known.

CDR3 loop: CASSFRPITGELFF. The CDR3 DNA is TGTGCCAGCAGCTTTCGGCCGATAACCGGGGAGCTGTTTTTT. The chain employs TRBV7-2 and TRBJ2-2; D is undetermined. Germline CDR1 and CDR2: SGHTA and FQGNSA. The CDR3 sequence is 14 residues long. Deletions cut 3 bases from V and 5 bases from J, with 10 bases between.